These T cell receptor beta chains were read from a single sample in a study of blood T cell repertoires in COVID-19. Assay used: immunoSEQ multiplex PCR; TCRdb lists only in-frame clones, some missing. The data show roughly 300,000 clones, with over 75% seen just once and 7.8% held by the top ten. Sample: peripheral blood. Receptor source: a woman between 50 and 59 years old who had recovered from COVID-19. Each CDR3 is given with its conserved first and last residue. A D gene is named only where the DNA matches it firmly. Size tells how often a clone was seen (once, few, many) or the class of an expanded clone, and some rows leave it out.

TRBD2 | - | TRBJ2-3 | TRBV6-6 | CASSYSWGLSTDTQYF | TGTGCCAGCAGTTACTCGTGGGGACTAAGCACAGATACGCAGTATTTT
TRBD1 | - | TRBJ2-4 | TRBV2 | CASNRGGKNIQYF | TGTGCCAGTAACAGGGGTGGCAAAAACATTCAGTACTTC
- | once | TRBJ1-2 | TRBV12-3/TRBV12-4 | CASSRRYGYTF | TGTGCCAGCAGTAGGCGGTATGGCTACACCTTC
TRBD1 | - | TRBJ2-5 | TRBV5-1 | CASSLVPGGKRETQYF | TGCGCCAGCAGCTTGGTGCCAGGGGGCAAGAGGGAGACCCAGTACTTC
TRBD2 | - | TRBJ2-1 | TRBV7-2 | CASSSPGGLAAVNEQFF | TGTGCCAGCAGCTCACCAGGTGGTCTAGCGGCGGTCAATGAGCAGTTCTTC
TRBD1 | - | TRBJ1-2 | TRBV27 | CASSSITGVGYTF | TGTGCCAGCAGTTCAATTACAGGGGTGGGCTACACCTTC
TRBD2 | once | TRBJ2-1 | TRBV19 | CASSKVLAGGYNEQFF | TGTGCCAGTAGCAAAGTCCTAGCGGGAGGATACAATGAGCAGTTCTTC
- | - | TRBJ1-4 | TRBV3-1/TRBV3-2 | CASSKRGGNEKLFF | TGTGCCAGCAGCAAAAGAGGAGGTAATGAAAAACTGTTTTTT
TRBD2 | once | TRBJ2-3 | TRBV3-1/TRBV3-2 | CASSLQLAGQVDTQYF | TGTGCCAGCAGCCTGCAACTAGCGGGGCAGGTAGATACGCAGTATTTT
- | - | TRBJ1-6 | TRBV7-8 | CASREFTGLGSPLHF | TGTGCCAGCAGGGAATTTACAGGGTTAGGTTCACCCCTCCACTTT
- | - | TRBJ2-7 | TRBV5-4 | CASSSSDSNEQYF | TGTGCCAGCAGCTCCTCCGACAGCAACGAGCAGTACTTC
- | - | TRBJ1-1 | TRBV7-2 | CASRQSSGTSMNTEAFF | TGTGCCAGCAGACAATCCTCCGGGACAAGCATGAACACTGAAGCTTTCTTT
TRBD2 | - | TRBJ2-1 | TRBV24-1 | CATSDPGTRDEQFF | TGTGCCACCAGTGATCCCGGGACTAGGGATGAGCAGTTCTTC
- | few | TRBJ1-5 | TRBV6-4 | CASSSEPGNQPQHF | TGTGCCAGCAGCTCGGAGCCTGGCAATCAGCCCCAGCATTTT
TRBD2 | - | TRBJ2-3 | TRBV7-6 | CASSLASGGVDTQYF | TGTGCCAGCAGCTTAGCTAGCGGGGGGGTAGATACGCAGTATTTT
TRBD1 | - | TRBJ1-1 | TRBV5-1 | CASSSDRTNTEAFF | TGCGCCAGCAGCTCGGACAGGACGAACACTGAAGCTTTCTTT
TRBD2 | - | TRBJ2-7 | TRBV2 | CASGLAGGAREQYF | TGTGCCAGCGGACTAGCGGGGGGGGCGAGAGAGCAGTACTTC
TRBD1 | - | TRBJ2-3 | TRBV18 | CASSQGADTQYF | TGTGCCAGCTCTCAGGGGGCAGATACGCAGTATTTT
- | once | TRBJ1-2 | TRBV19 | CATQWGGVGYTF | TGTGCCACCCAATGGGGCGGGGTTGGCTACACCTTC
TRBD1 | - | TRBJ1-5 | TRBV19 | CASSPTGGNQPQHF | TGTGCCAGTAGTCCCACAGGGGGCAATCAGCCCCAGCATTTT
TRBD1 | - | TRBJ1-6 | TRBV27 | CASNAGQGKSPLHF | TGTGCCAGCAACGCGGGACAGGGAAAATCACCCCTCCACTTT
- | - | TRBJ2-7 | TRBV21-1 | CAISDCSSYEQYF | TGTGCCATTTCGGACTGCAGCTCCTACGAGCAGTACTTC
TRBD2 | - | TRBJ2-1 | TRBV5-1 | CASSPRTSGTYNEQFF | TGCGCCAGCAGCCCCCGGACTAGCGGGACATACAATGAGCAGTTCTTC
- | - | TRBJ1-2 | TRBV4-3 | CASSQDKNYGYTF | TGCGCCAGCAGCCAAGATAAAAATTATGGCTACACCTTC
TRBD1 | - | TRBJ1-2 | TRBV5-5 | CASSPRTGGVRGYTF | TGTGCCAGCAGCCCGAGGACAGGGGGCGTAAGGGGCTACACCTTC
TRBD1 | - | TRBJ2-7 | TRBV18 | CASSSGTGIREQYF | TGTGCCAGCTCGTCCGGGACAGGGATCCGCGAGCAGTACTTC
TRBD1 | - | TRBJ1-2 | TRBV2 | CASSPRTGSGYGYTF | TGTGCCAGCAGCCCTCGGACAGGGTCTGGGTATGGCTACACCTTC
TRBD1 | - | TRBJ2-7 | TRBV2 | CASRGGQGSAYEQYF | TGTGCCAGCAGAGGGGGACAGGGGTCTGCCTACGAGCAGTACTTC
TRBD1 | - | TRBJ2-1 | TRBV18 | CASLSGQTDNEQFF | TGTGCCAGTCTTTCGGGACAGACTGACAATGAGCAGTTCTTC
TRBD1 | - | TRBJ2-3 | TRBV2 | CASSRTGGASIKEYF | TGTGCCAGCAGTCGTACAGGGGGCGCTTCAATTAAGGAGTATTTT
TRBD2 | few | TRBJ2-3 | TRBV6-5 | CASSLTGLAGYTQYF | TGTGCCAGCAGCCTGACAGGACTAGCAGGTTACACGCAGTATTTT
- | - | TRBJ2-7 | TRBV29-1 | CSVTRATYEQYF | TGCAGCGTGACACGAGCTACCTACGAGCAGTACTTC